This TCR beta chain emerged from a study of cytomegalovirus exposure and HLA in healthy donors. Study-level findings and limits: As was reported, the HLA-A and HLA-B alleles of most subjects were accurately predicted from TCR beta sequences. CMV serostatus was the only immune exposure information that was available.

Primers: 60 Vbeta forward and 13 Jbeta reverse. Using immunoSEQ multiplex PCR, the repertoire was profiled, and TCRdb retains in-frame clones only, with some absent. Of roughly 150,000 clones in the sample, about 84% are singletons; the top ten hold around 1.3%. V dropped 4 bases and J dropped 0 bases, with 6 bases sitting between them. The germline V gene encodes CDR1 LGHNA and CDR2 YSLEER. CDR3 length: 14 residues. This clone was seen just once. As yet, its antigen is unknown. This chain links TRBV4-3 with TRBJ2-2; D is unresolved. The sequencing input was PBMCs. The receptor comes from a man between 45 and 60 years old in good health and CMV-seropositive. The CDR3 bases are TGCGCCAGCAGCCTGAGGACGAACACCGGGGAGCTGTTTTTT. Its translation is CASSLRTNTGELFF.